These T cell receptor beta chains were read from a single sample in a study of blood T cell repertoires in COVID-19. Clones were read by immunoSEQ multiplex PCR, and TCRdb kept only the in-frame ones, dropping some. Here the sample spans roughly 55,000 clones, 65% to 80% being singletons. Material: peripheral blood. Receptors originate from a human donor with active or convalescent COVID-19. The donor label of this sample is uncertain. The CDR3 runs from the conserved cysteine through the conserved F or W. D genes are given only for firm matches.

v_gene	d_gene	j_gene	CDR3aa
TRBV30	TRBD1	TRBJ1-4	CAWRRPGQGALREKLFF
TRBV28	TRBD1	TRBJ2-7	CASRTGGYEQYF
TRBV7-7	-	TRBJ2-5	CASSLGRVYQETQYF
TRBV5-8	TRBD1	TRBJ1-1	CASSLEGARMNTEAFF
TRBV15	-	TRBJ1-2	CATSRGGQTALNYGYTF
TRBV28	-	TRBJ1-3	CASSEGSPGNTIYF
TRBV5-1	TRBD2	TRBJ2-1	CASSFSGTSGSRGQFF
TRBV29-1	-	TRBJ1-2	CSVSTGYTF
TRBV7-9	-	TRBJ1-1	CASSPRGGVLEAFF
TRBV2	TRBD1	TRBJ1-1	CASRATGVTEAFF
TRBV19	-	TRBJ2-1	CASSISQRMYNEQFF
TRBV27	-	TRBJ2-7	CASSLTGVTSRYF
TRBV3-1/TRBV3-2	TRBD2	TRBJ2-1	CASSGGPRGINEQFF
TRBV5-8	-	TRBJ1-1	CASSPSWNTEAFF
TRBV2	TRBD2	TRBJ2-1	CASTGGSLAGANEQFF
TRBV4-3	-	TRBJ2-2	CASSGRTGELFF
TRBV9	-	TRBJ2-7	CASSPDRPYEQYF
TRBV5-1	-	TRBJ2-7	CASSLRGEYEQYF
TRBV6-5	TRBD1	TRBJ2-5	CASSYTGTGPRETQYF
TRBV7-2	-	TRBJ2-2	CASSPRGRDTGELFF
TRBV7-2	-	TRBJ2-7	CASSLVDSNYEQYF
TRBV28	-	TRBJ1-2	CASRTTGGAVGYTF
TRBV21-1	-	TRBJ1-5	CASSKARQGTSNQPQHF
TRBV5-1	TRBD1	TRBJ1-5	CASSEGARGQPQHF
TRBV18	TRBD2	TRBJ2-1	CASSPGLAGENEQFF
TRBV5-1	TRBD2	TRBJ2-3	CASSFYDGRERQYF
TRBV6-5	TRBD2	TRBJ2-7	CASILAGRYEQYF
TRBV10-1	-	TRBJ2-2	CASRLQAGTGELFF
TRBV5-1	-	TRBJ1-6	CATREYNSPLHF
TRBV30	-	TRBJ1-5	CAWSIKGGNQPQHF
TRBV5-6	TRBD1	TRBJ2-5	CASSPLGTGTFQETQYF
TRBV7-3	-	TRBJ2-2	CASSLTKTGELFF
TRBV11-2	-	TRBJ2-7	CASSFRTDYEQYF
TRBV6-5	-	TRBJ2-5	CASSYSGPETQYF
TRBV18	TRBD1	TRBJ2-3	CASSRGQGNPTDTQYF
TRBV9	TRBD2	TRBJ2-7	CASSGDRTSGGNPYEQYF
TRBV28	TRBD1	TRBJ1-1	CASSQGDRGWGTEAFF
TRBV7-2	-	TRBJ2-2	CASSLGTILTGELFF
TRBV28	-	TRBJ2-1	CASSVDSSSYNEQFF
TRBV7-7	TRBD2	TRBJ2-7	CASSPSGRNSYEQYF
TRBV9	-	TRBJ2-1	CASSAYLGLDEQFF
TRBV18	-	TRBJ1-4	CASSPGEDEKLFF
TRBV10-1	-	TRBJ1-6	CASSESPGSPLHF
TRBV4-2	-	TRBJ1-1	CASSPTVVNTEAFF
TRBV4-1	TRBD1	TRBJ1-4	CASSRNDPNRGLEKLFF
TRBV5-5	TRBD2	TRBJ2-1	CASSWGGSSYNEQFF
TRBV14	TRBD1	TRBJ1-3	CASSYLPGQGKNTIYF
TRBV7-9	-	TRBJ2-1	CASAAGNNEQFF
TRBV2	TRBD1	TRBJ1-1	CASRGGRGEAEAFF
TRBV7-2	TRBD1	TRBJ2-1	CASSLTFRTGYNEQFF
TRBV7-9	-	TRBJ2-3	CASSLGPTDTQYF
TRBV15	-	TRBJ2-7	CATSRDRSYEQYF
TRBV7-2	TRBD2	TRBJ2-5	CASSLAGEGETQYF
TRBV6-1	-	TRBJ2-7	CASSEAIGSTYEQYF
TRBV24-1	-	TRBJ2-3	CATNQDSRTDTQYF
TRBV13	TRBD1	TRBJ2-2	CASSYDRVSNTGELFF
TRBV18	TRBD2	TRBJ2-1	CASSPPSGAHEQFF